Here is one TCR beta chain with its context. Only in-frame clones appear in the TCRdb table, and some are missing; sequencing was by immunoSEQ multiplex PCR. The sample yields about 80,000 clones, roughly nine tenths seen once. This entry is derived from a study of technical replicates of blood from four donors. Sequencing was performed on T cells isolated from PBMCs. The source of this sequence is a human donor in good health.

CDR3 amino acids: CATRGNTEAFF. In DNA form, the CDR3 reads TGTGCCACCCGGGGGAACACTGAAGCTTTCTTT. The chain employs TRBV6-1 and TRBJ1-1; D is unclear. The CDR3 contains 11 residues. V was trimmed by 10 bases and J by 1 base, leaving 7 bases between them. Per the germline V gene, CDR1 is MNHNS and CDR2 is SASEGT.